These T cell receptor beta chains were read from a single sample in a study of T cell clones after liver transplantation. The table came from immunoSEQ multiplex PCR; TCRdb's copy has only in-frame clones and leaves some out. The repertoire consists of 99,000 or so clones, with around 86% occurring once and the leading ten covering 0.8% to 1%. The sequencing here drew on CD4+ T cells from blood, taken before liver transplant. The receptor source for this set is a human donor who received a liver transplant. CDR3s include the opening cysteine and the closing phenylalanine or tryptophan. The D gene is left open where the match is weak. Only some rows state a clone size, as once, few, many or a class for expanded clones.

-	TRBV5-1	-	TRBJ2-2	CASSPEGASKWTGELFF	TGCGCCAGCAGCCCGGAAGGCGCTAGCAAGTGGACCGGGGAGCTGTTTTTT
TRBD1	TRBV10-3	few	TRBJ1-3	CAISEPTGAGNTIYF	TGTGCCATCAGTGAACCGACAGGGGCTGGAAACACCATATATTTT
-	TRBV7-8	once	TRBJ2-5	CASSLDTAEGETQYF	TGTGCCAGCAGCTTAGATACGGCGGAGGGGGAGACCCAGTACTTC
TRBD1	TRBV18	once	TRBJ1-6	CASSPGQMNSPLHF	TGTGCCAGCTCACCGGGACAGATGAATTCACCCCTCCACTTT
-	TRBV11-1	once	TRBJ2-1	CASSPLGKNYNEQFF	TGTGCCAGCAGCCCCCTGGGGAAGAACTACAATGAGCAGTTCTTC
TRBD1	TRBV30	-	TRBJ2-7	CAWSVRGQGIYEQYF	TGTGCCTGGAGTGTACGGGGACAGGGCATCTACGAGCAGTACTTC
-	TRBV5-1	-	TRBJ2-7	CASSPGSVQYF	TGCGCCAGCAGCCCCGGTTCAGTGCAGTACTTC
TRBD2	TRBV9	-	TRBJ2-1	CASSPRREGNNEQFF	TGTGCCAGCAGCCCCAGGCGGGAGGGTAACAATGAGCAGTTCTTC
-	TRBV19	once	TRBJ1-1	CASKWGRNTEAFF	TGTGCCAGTAAATGGGGGCGGAACACTGAAGCTTTCTTT
TRBD2	TRBV5-4	-	TRBJ2-3	CASSTGLAGGSPGGTQYF	TGTGCCAGCAGCACTGGACTAGCGGGAGGGTCCCCGGGCGGTACGCAGTATTTT
TRBD1	TRBV27	few	TRBJ2-7	CASSPRQGGREQYF	TGTGCCAGCAGTCCCCGACAGGGTGGCCGGGAGCAGTACTTC
TRBD2	TRBV9	-	TRBJ2-2	CASSVDGGALTGELFF	TGTGCCAGCAGCGTAGACGGGGGGGCCCTCACCGGGGAGCTGTTTTTT
-	TRBV7-8	-	TRBJ1-1	CASSQTMNTEAFF	TGTGCCAGCAGCCAGACCATGAACACTGAAGCTTTCTTT
-	TRBV6-5	-	TRBJ1-1	CASSFGQTNTEAFF	TGTGCCAGCAGTTTTGGACAAACGAACACTGAAGCTTTCTTT
-	TRBV2	-	TRBJ2-7	CASRGDGNYEQYF	TGTGCCAGCAGGGGGGACGGTAACTACGAGCAGTACTTC
-	TRBV5-8	-	TRBJ2-3	CASKGQVTDTQYF	TGTGCCAGCAAGGGACAAGTCACAGATACGCAGTATTTT
-	TRBV27	-	TRBJ2-3	CASWGRLNTDTQYF	TGTGCCAGCTGGGGGAGGCTGAACACAGATACGCAGTATTTT
TRBD1	TRBV19	-	TRBJ1-6	CASRRGQGALSSPLHF	TGTGCCAGTAGGAGAGGACAGGGGGCATTGAGTTCACCCCTCCACTTT
TRBD1	TRBV5-4	-	TRBJ1-2	CASSLGTGTGNYGYTF	TGTGCCAGCAGCTTGGGGACCGGGACAGGGAACTATGGCTACACCTTC
TRBD1	TRBV10-3	-	TRBJ2-7	CAIDRGGYEQYF	TGTGCCATAGACAGGGGCGGCTACGAGCAGTACTTC
TRBD1	TRBV30	-	TRBJ1-5	CAWSVTGTGVSQPQHF	TGTGCCTGGAGCGTTACCGGGACAGGGGTGAGTCAGCCCCAGCATTTT
TRBD2	TRBV10-1	-	TRBJ2-1	CASSESTPFSASGGPLSYNEQFF	TGCGCCAGCAGTGAGTCAACCCCTTTCTCTGCTAGCGGGGGGCCCCTCTCCTACAATGAGCAGTTCTTC
TRBD1	TRBV19	-	TRBJ1-2	CASSEGAFYGYTF	TGTGCCAGTAGTGAGGGGGCATTTTATGGCTACACCTTC
-	TRBV13	-	TRBJ1-2	CASSRDAHYGYTF	TGTGCCAGCAGCCGGGACGCCCACTATGGCTACACCTTC
-	TRBV29-1	-	TRBJ1-1	CSIRQILGGEAFF	TGCAGCATCCGACAGATCCTTGGCGGTGAAGCTTTCTTT
-	TRBV18	once	TRBJ1-1	CASSPTITGREWGTEAFF	TGTGCCAGCTCACCAACAATCACCGGACGAGAATGGGGCACTGAAGCTTTCTTT
-	TRBV5-4	-	TRBJ1-1	CASSLDGGLAGTEAFF	TGTGCCAGCAGCTTGGATGGGGGGCTGGCGGGCACTGAAGCTTTCTTT
TRBD2	TRBV7-2	-	TRBJ2-7	CASRAAGTTYEQYF	TGTGCCAGCAGGGCCGCCGGGACTACCTACGAGCAGTACTTC
-	TRBV9	-	TRBJ1-2	CASSTGTSPYHYGYTF	TGTGCCAGCAGTACTGGGACTTCTCCTTATCACTATGGCTACACCTTC
TRBD1	TRBV7-8	few	TRBJ1-5	CASRLGTGVNQPQHF	TGTGCCAGCAGGTTAGGGACAGGAGTAAATCAGCCCCAGCATTTT
TRBD1	TRBV11-2	-	TRBJ1-1	CASSLVGGTAEAFF	TGTGCCAGCAGCTTAGTGGGGGGGACAGCTGAAGCTTTCTTT
-	TRBV2	-	TRBJ2-2	CASSGTAGELFF	TGTGCCAGCAGCGGAACGGCCGGGGAGCTGTTTTTT
-	TRBV5-1	-	TRBJ2-2	CASIPNTGELFF	TGCGCCAGCATTCCGAACACCGGGGAGCTGTTTTTT
-	TRBV2	-	TRBJ2-2	CASTSEGRDGELFF	TGTGCCAGCACGTCAGAGGGACGCGACGGGGAGCTGTTTTTT
-	TRBV2	-	TRBJ2-1	CASSVRVGNNEQFF	TGTGCCAGCAGTGTGAGGGTGGGGAACAATGAGCAGTTCTTC
-	TRBV6-4	-	TRBJ2-1	CASSDRTIGPQFF	TGTGCCAGCAGTGACCGGACTATCGGCCCGCAGTTCTTC
TRBD1	TRBV4-2	-	TRBJ1-1	CASSQGVTGGWGTEAFF	TGTGCCAGCAGCCAAGGCGTGACAGGGGGCTGGGGCACTGAAGCTTTCTTT
-	TRBV7-2	-	TRBJ1-1	CASSSGGFSDTEAFF	TGTGCCAGCAGCTCGGGCGGGTTCTCGGACACTGAAGCTTTCTTT
-	TRBV27	-	TRBJ2-1	CASSFLDVYNEQFF	TGTGCCAGCAGTTTCTTAGACGTATACAATGAGCAGTTCTTC
-	TRBV5-6	-	TRBJ1-1	CASSLPGHPNTEAFF	TGTGCCAGCAGCTTACCGGGACATCCGAACACTGAAGCTTTCTTT
-	TRBV28	-	TRBJ1-2	CASSYSGYTF	TGTGCCAGCAGTTACAGCGGCTACACCTTC
-	TRBV19	-	TRBJ2-5	CASSSRAPGGRAGETQYF	TGTGCCAGTAGCTCCCGAGCTCCAGGGGGGAGAGCTGGAGAGACCCAGTACTTC
-	TRBV2	-	TRBJ2-2	CASSEKRRNGELFF	TGTGCCAGCAGTGAGAAGCGGCGGAACGGGGAGCTGTTTTTT
-	TRBV5-1	-	TRBJ1-2	CASSLAGMRLGGYTF	TGCGCCAGCAGCTTGGCTGGGATGCGGCTTGGCGGCTACACCTTC
TRBD1	TRBV11-3	-	TRBJ2-6	CASSHRGPGANVLTF	TGTGCCAGCAGTCACAGGGGGCCCGGGGCCAACGTCCTGACTTTC
TRBD1	TRBV6-5	few	TRBJ2-3	CASSLRQGLLDTQYF	TGTGCCAGCAGTCTTAGACAGGGGCTCTTGGATACGCAGTATTTT
TRBD1	TRBV2	few	TRBJ1-5	CASTPGQGPNQPQHF	TGTGCCAGCACCCCGGGACAGGGTCCCAATCAGCCCCAGCATTTT
-	TRBV11-2	once	TRBJ2-2	CASSPTGVGMAGELFF	TGTGCCAGCAGTCCGACGGGGGTAGGAATGGCCGGGGAGCTGTTTTTT
-	TRBV4-3	-	TRBJ2-5	CASSQDFGTGGAETQYF	TGCGCCAGCAGCCAAGACTTCGGAACGGGGGGCGCAGAGACCCAGTACTTC
TRBD1	TRBV28	-	TRBJ1-5	CARDRGQPQHF	TGTGCCAGAGACAGGGGACAGCCCCAGCATTTT
-	TRBV2	-	TRBJ2-2	CASNGIAIRDTGELFF	TGTGCCAGCAACGGAATAGCTATAAGGGACACCGGGGAGCTGTTTTTT
TRBD2	TRBV11-2	once	TRBJ2-2	CASSLRLAGSLTGELFF	TGTGCCAGCAGCTTACGGCTAGCGGGGAGCCTAACCGGGGAGCTGTTTTTT
-	TRBV4-3	-	TRBJ1-2	CASSQDQGYGYTF	TGCGCCAGCAGCCAAGATCAGGGGTATGGCTACACCTTC